What follows are 13 T cell receptor beta chains derived from one specimen sequenced in a study of cytomegalovirus exposure and HLA in healthy donors. The PCR employed 60 Vbeta primers together with 13 Jbeta primers. Clones were read by immunoSEQ multiplex PCR, and TCRdb kept only the in-frame ones, dropping some. Of roughly 56,000 clones listed, more than 70% are singletons. Sequencing input: PBMCs. The source of these receptors is a man aged 50-60 years in good health and CMV-seropositive.

V gene TRBV5-1 combines with J gene TRBJ2-3; 8 bases are a match to TRBD2. The CDR3 contains 15 residues. CDR1 is SGHRS, CDR2 YFSETQ, per germline. Trimming took 4 bases from V and 4 from J; bases not matched to a gene: 8. CDR3 sequence reads: CASSPGTRGADTQYF. Here the CDR3 DNA reads TGCGCCAGCAGCCCGGGGACTAGGGGGGCAGATACGCAGTATTTT.

The V and J genes are TRBV6-1 and TRBJ2-7, with 10 nucleotides matching TRBD1. CDR3 size: 15 residues. Germline V lookup: CDR1 MNHNS, CDR2 SASEGT. J gave up 0 bases and V 6 bases, and 5 bases lay outside the gene matches. The CDR3 region is CASRNRQGASYEQYF. The DNA of the CDR3 is TGTGCCAGCAGAAACCGACAGGGGGCCTCCTACGAGCAGTACTTC.

This chain joins TRBV5-6 and TRBJ1-3, with TRBD1 matching over 7 bases. Germline trimming cut 1 base from V and 6 bases from J; bases unmatched to any gene: 13. The CDR3 contains 17 residues. CDR1 and CDR2 (germline): SGHDT, YYEEEE. Here the CDR3 reads CASSLLTGSGLANTIYF. CDR3 sequence (DNA): TGTGCCAGCAGCTTGCTGACAGGGTCGGGGTTGGCAAACACCATATATTTT.

The chain employs TRBV5-1 and TRBJ2-7, with a weak D call TRBD2 (6 bases). With 4 bases removed from V and 5 bases from J, the gap between germline ends came to 22 bases. The germline V gene encodes CDR1 SGHRS and CDR2 YFSETQ. The CDR3 is made up of 16 amino acids. The CDR3 reads CASSLPRTGGLNEQYF. The DNA for the CDR3 is TGCGCCAGCAGCCTGCCCCGTACTGGAGGGTTAAACGAGCAGTACTTC.

On this clone: One end of the junction fails to match germline, which may point to a read error. The gene calls are TRBV27 and TRBJ2-5, with 8 bases lining up with TRBD1. Germline V gene lookup returns CDR1 MNHEY and CDR2 SMNVEV (reference sequence). The length of the CDR3 is 12 residues. The CDR3 reads CASSPTGGQVDF. The CDR3 DNA is TGTGCCAGCAGTCCGACCGGGGGACAGGTGGACTTC.

The CDR3 spells CASSPLQGRDNEQFF. In DNA, the CDR3 is TGTGCCAGCTCACCACTGCAGGGCCGGGACAATGAGCAGTTCTTC. The rearrangement uses TRBV18 and TRBJ2-1, with TRBD1 as a possible D gene (5 bases). Trimming cost V 1 base and J 5 bases, with 12 bases left between them. CDR1 is KGHSH and CDR2 is LQKENI in the germline V gene. This CDR3 region has 15 residues.

This clone was seen just once. This chain connects TRBV7-2 to TRBJ2-7; 8 bases line up with TRBD2. The junction had 7 bases not matched to a gene; V was cut back by 6 bases and J by 0 bases. The CDR3 has 15 residues. Looked up from germline, CDR1 is SGHTA and CDR2 is FQGNSA. The CDR3 spells CASRSGLGSSYEQYF. CDR3 DNA sequence: TGTGCCAGCAGATCGGGACTAGGATCCTCCTACGAGCAGTACTTC.

The chain combines TRBV5-4 with TRBJ1-2; 8 bases match TRBD1. V was pared by 2 bases and J by 0 bases, with 3 bases of the junction left unmatched. This CDR3 is 15 amino acids long. Germline values: CDR1 SGHNT, CDR2 YYREEE (reference sequence). The CDR3 DNA is TGTGCCAGCAGCTTCAGGGGGCGGACTAACTATGGCTACACCTTC. Translation: CASSFRGRTNYGYTF.

The V and J genes are TRBV27 and TRBJ2-3; D is undetermined. V lost 2 bases and J 3 bases, leaving 9 bases between the germline ends. Per germline, CDR1 MNHEY and CDR2 SMNVEV (reference sequence). CDR3 size: 14 residues. The CDR3 loop is CASSLTAGTDTQYF. The CDR3 DNA reads as TGTGCCAGCAGTTTAACCGCCGGGACAGATACGCAGTATTTT.

The rearrangement uses TRBV7-2 and TRBJ2-1; a weak D match, TRBD2 (6 bases). The CDR3 covers 16 residues. Germline loops: CDR1 SGHTA, CDR2 FQGNSA. Trimming removed 5 bases from V and 7 bases from J, with 21 bases in between. The CDR3 DNA sequence: TGTGCCAGCAGCCCGATTGGGGCGGGATCTACGAATGAGCAGTTCTTC. Protein product: CASSPIGAGSTNEQFF.

V usage is TRBV18 and J usage is TRBJ2-1, with TRBD2 matching over 11 bases. The CDR3 spans 17 residues. V shed 3 bases, J shed 0 bases, and the junction held 4 bases outside the gene matches. CDR1 is KGHSH, CDR2 LQKENI, per germline. The CDR3, as DNA: TGTGCCAGCTCACCCCTAGCGGGGGGCAGCTCCTACAATGAGCAGTTCTTC. This translates into CASSPLAGGSSYNEQFF.

This rearrangement joins TRBV7-2 to TRBJ2-3, with 11 bases aligning to TRBD2. Germline assignment: CDR1 SGHTA and CDR2 FQGNSA. The CDR3 runs 15 residues. Germline trimming cut 5 bases from V and 11 bases from J; bases unmatched to any gene: 12. CDR3: CASSQLIAGGHWQYF. The CDR3 region has the DNA TGTGCCAGCAGCCAATTGATAGCGGGGGGGCATTGGCAGTATTTT.

V gene TRBV6-1 combines with J gene TRBJ2-3; no firm D call. This CDR3 has 15 residues. The ends were cut back, 0 bases at V and 0 bases at J, with 7 bases in the middle. The germline V gene encodes CDR1 MNHNS and CDR2 SASEGT. This CDR3 is CASSEAPTSTDTQYF. The CDR3 DNA sequence: TGTGCCAGCAGTGAAGCGCCGACTAGCACAGATACGCAGTATTTT.